The 18 T cell receptor beta chains listed next were all sequenced from one sample in a study of Graves' ophthalmopathy and Graves' hyperthyroidism. Amplification of TCR beta CDR3 regions used RNA transcripts. First-round RT-PCR with HTBI primers preceded a second-round multiplex PCR. Each CDR3 protein is one row after TCRdb ran MiXCR on the multiplex PCR reads. The repertoire holds 500,000 to 800,000 distinct CDR3 sequences, with under 50% as singletons. Source material: peripheral blood. Receptors were obtained from an adult man with Graves' ophthalmopathy.

This clonotype came up a few times. The chain has TRBV12-3 or TRBV12-4 and TRBJ1-1; TRBD1 might be the D (5 bases). Trimming took 3 bases from V and 0 from J, leaving 11 bases between them. This CDR3 region has 15 residues. DNA of the CDR3: TGTGCCAGCAGTTTTAAGCAGGGAATGAACACTGAAGCTTTCTTT. It codes for CASSFKQGMNTEAFF.

This clonotype appeared a few times. The chain is built from TRBV12-3 or TRBV12-4 and TRBJ1-1; a weak D match, TRBD1 (5 bases). This CDR3 has 16 residues. V was cut by 0 bases and J by 6 bases, with 17 bases left in between. Here the CDR3 reads CASSLAPGGGIAEAFF. The CDR3 coding sequence is TGTGCCAGCAGTTTAGCGCCTGGGGGGGGGATCGCTGAAGCTTTCTTT.

This clonotype has ten or more counts. This chain uses TRBV7-9 with TRBJ1-1; D perhaps matches TRBD1 (5 bases). The CDR3 consists of 15 residues. V was shortened by 0 bases and J by 6 bases, with 14 bases between the two germline ends. The germline CDR1 and CDR2 sequences are SEHNR and FQNEAQ (reference sequence). CDR3 residues: CASSLAGGQYAEAFF. CDR3 in DNA: TGTGCCAGCAGCTTAGCGGGTGGACAATACGCTGAAGCTTTCTTT.

The V call is TRBV5-1, the J call TRBJ2-2, with a possible D match to TRBD2 (5 bases). The CDR3 spans 15 residues. Germline V gene sequence: CDR1 SGHRS, CDR2 YFSETQ. V was cut by 4 bases and J by 3 bases, with 13 bases left in between. The CDR3 DNA follows: TGCGCCAGCAGCCTTGGGTCCGGGGACACCGGGGAGCTGTTTTTT. Protein sequence: CASSLGSGDTGELFF.

This clonotype was counted many times. The rearrangement uses TRBV14 and TRBJ1-4, with 9 positions matching TRBD1. Unmatched junction bases numbered 7, after V lost 4 bases and J lost 4 bases. The CDR3 is made up of 16 amino acids. Germline-derived CDR1 and CDR2 are SGHDN and FVKESK. The CDR3 DNA follows: TGTGCCAGCAGCCCCGGGACAGGGACGGGTAATGAAAAACTGTTTTTT. Protein: CASSPGTGTGNEKLFF.

A remark on this clonotype: One end of the junction does not line up with germline, which may come from a read error. The V call is TRBV6-6, the J call TRBJ1-1; TRBD1 aligns across 7 bases. Germline-derived CDR1 and CDR2 are MNHNY and SVGAGI (reference sequence). The CDR3 consists of 14 residues. For the CDR3, the DNA is TGTGCCAGCTCACCGGGACAGATGAACACTGAAGCTTCCTTT. This gives the protein CASSPGQMNTEASF.

A single count supports this clonotype. The chain employs TRBV2 and TRBJ2-7, with TRBD2 identical over 8 bases. The CDR3 consists of 15 residues. CDR1 SNHLY and CDR2 FYNNEI come from the germline V gene. The V segment lost 3 bases and the J segment 9 bases; nucleotides outside the gene matches: 13. The CDR3 here is CASSDGVTMSGGQYF. As DNA, the CDR3 is TGTGCCAGCAGTGATGGAGTGACTATGAGCGGGGGGCAGTACTTC.

This chain links TRBV7-2 with TRBJ2-7; the D is unclear. There are 11 residues in the CDR3. Trimming took 8 bases from V and 6 from J, leaving 11 bases between them. The germline V gene has CDR1 SGHTA and CDR2 FQGNSA. The DNA of the CDR3 is TGTGCCAGCGGAAACTGGGGCGAGCAGTACTTC. Encoded protein: CASGNWGEQYF.

This clonotype was found many times. The chain carries TRBV5-1 and TRBJ2-7; D may be TRBD1 (6 bases). From germline, CDR1 is SGHRS and CDR2 YFSETQ. This CDR3 comprises 15 residues. Between the trimmed V and J ends, which lost 4 bases and 1 base, there was a span of 15 bases. This CDR3 is CASSLAVQGSYEQYF. The DNA of the CDR3 is TGCGCCAGCAGCCTCGCGGTACAGGGTTCCTACGAGCAGTACTTC.

For the CDR3, the DNA is TGCAGTTACTCGGAAGGGAGCTATGGCTACACCTTC. Its protein is CSYSEGSYGYTF. The chain combines TRBV29-1 with TRBJ1-2; D ambiguous. The CDR3 loop spans 12 amino acids. The germline V gene encodes CDR1 SQVTM and CDR2 ANQGSEA.

The rearrangement links TRBV18 to TRBJ1-1; no clear D gene. The CDR3 consists of 15 residues. Looked up from germline, CDR1 is KGHSH and CDR2 is LQKENI. The V gene lost 2 bases and the J gene lost 1 base, with 11 bases spanning the gap. CDR3 sequence (DNA): TGTGCCAGCTCACCATCGCCAGGCACGAACACTGAAGCTTTCTTT. This gives the protein CASSPSPGTNTEAFF.

The rearrangement joins TRBV28 to TRBJ2-7; 12 bases fit TRBD2. There are 15 residues in the CDR3. After removal of 2 bases from V and 7 bases from J, the junction contained 6 bases not matched to a gene. Germline CDR1 and CDR2: MDHEN and SYDVKM. The CDR3 loop is CASSLVTSGSWEQYF. CDR3 nucleotide sequence: TGTGCCAGCAGTTTAGTGACTAGCGGGAGCTGGGAGCAGTACTTC.

V and J are TRBV5-1 and TRBJ1-1; 8 positions agree with TRBD1. Germline trimming cut 3 bases from V and 12 bases from J; bases unmatched to any gene: 10. Germline lookup yields CDR1 SGHRS and CDR2 YFSETQ. This CDR3 is 13 amino acids long. The CDR3 loop reads CASSYLGTGDPFF. The CDR3 DNA sequence: TGCGCCAGCAGCTACCTCGGGACAGGTGATCCTTTCTTT.

The chain carries TRBV10-3 and TRBJ1-1; no clear D gene. This CDR3 has 12 residues. V lost 4 bases and J lost 3, with 6 bases in between. Germline values: CDR1 ENHRY, CDR2 SYGVKD. The CDR3 region is CAISGMDTEAFF. The CDR3 DNA sequence: TGTGCCATCAGTGGGATGGACACTGAAGCTTTCTTT.

This clonotype appeared a few times. V and J are TRBV12-3 or TRBV12-4 and TRBJ1-5, with TRBD1 matching over 8 bases. CDR3 size: 16 residues. The V and J ends lost 4 bases and 4 bases, in that order; junction bases with no gene match: 9. The CDR3 bases are TGTGCCAGCAGTTACGACTTGACAGGGGCAAATCAGCCCCAGCATTTT. Translated, it gives CASSYDLTGANQPQHF.

The rearrangement links TRBV5-1 to TRBJ1-5, with D tentatively TRBD1 (6 bases). This CDR3 region has 13 residues. Trimming shortened V by 4 bases and J by 9 bases, and 14 bases separated the two germline ends. In germline, CDR1 is SGHRS, CDR2 YFSETQ. DNA of the CDR3: TGCGCCAGCAGCGACGGAGGGGGGGGGCCCCAGCATTTT. Its translation is CASSDGGGGPQHF.

The sample holds many counts of this clonotype. The rearrangement links TRBV2 to TRBJ2-7, with no clear D. Trimming left V 8 bases short and J 6 bases short, with 11 bases between. Germline V gene data show CDR1 as SNHLY and CDR2 as FYNNEI. CDR3 length: 11 amino acids. CDR3 in amino acids: CASRKGIEQYF. The CDR3 DNA reads TGTGCCAGCCGGAAGGGCATCGAGCAGTACTTC.

V usage is TRBV7-3 and J usage is TRBJ2-7; D is uncertain. Trimming left V 2 bases short and J 5 bases short, with 10 bases between. The CDR3 is 13 amino acids. CDR1 and CDR2 (germline): SGHTA, FQGTGA. Written as DNA, the CDR3 is TGTGCCAGCAGCTTAGAAGCCCGGGACGAGCAGTACTTC. Protein sequence: CASSLEARDEQYF.